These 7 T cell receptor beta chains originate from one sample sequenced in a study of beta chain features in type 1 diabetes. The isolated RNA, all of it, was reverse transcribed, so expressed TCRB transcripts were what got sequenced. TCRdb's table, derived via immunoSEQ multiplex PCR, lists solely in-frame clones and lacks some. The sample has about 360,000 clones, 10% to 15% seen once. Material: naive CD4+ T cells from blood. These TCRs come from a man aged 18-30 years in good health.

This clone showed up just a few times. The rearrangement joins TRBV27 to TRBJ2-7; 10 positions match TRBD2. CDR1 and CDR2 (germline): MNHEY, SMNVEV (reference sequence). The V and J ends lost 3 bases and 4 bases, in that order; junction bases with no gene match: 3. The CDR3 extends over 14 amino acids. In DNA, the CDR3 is TGTGCCAGCAGTTTTCGGACTAGCGGATACGAGCAGTACTTC. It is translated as CASSFRTSGYEQYF.

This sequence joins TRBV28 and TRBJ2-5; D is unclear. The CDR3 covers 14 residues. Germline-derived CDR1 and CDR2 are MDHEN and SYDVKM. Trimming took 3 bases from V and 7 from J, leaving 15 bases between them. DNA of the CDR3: TGTGCCAGCAGTTTCCCTAAGTCCGGCGGGACCCAGTACTTC. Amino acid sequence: CASSFPKSGGTQYF. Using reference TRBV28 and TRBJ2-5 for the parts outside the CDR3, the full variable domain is DVKVTQSSRYLVKRTGEKVFLECVQDMDHENMFWYRQDPGLGLRLIYFSYDVKMKEKGDIPEGYSVSREKKERFSLILESASTNQTSMYLCASSFPKSGGTQYFGPGTRLLVL.

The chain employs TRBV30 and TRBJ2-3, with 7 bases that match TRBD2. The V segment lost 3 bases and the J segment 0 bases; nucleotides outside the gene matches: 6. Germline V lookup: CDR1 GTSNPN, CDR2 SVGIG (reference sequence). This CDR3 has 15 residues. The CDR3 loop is CAWRSLAASTDTQYF. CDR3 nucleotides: TGTGCCTGGAGGTCCCTAGCGGCTAGCACAGATACGCAGTATTTT.

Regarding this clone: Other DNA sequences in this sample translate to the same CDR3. CDR3 sequence: CASSPGHYNEQFF. The CDR3 DNA reads TGTGCCAGCAGCCCTGGACATTACAATGAGCAGTTCTTC. V gene TRBV28 combines with J gene TRBJ2-1; a weak D match, TRBD1 (5 bases). Germline lookup yields CDR1 MDHEN and CDR2 SYDVKM. The CDR3 loop spans 13 amino acids. The V end lost 6 bases, the J end lost 4 bases, and 10 bases lay between the germline ends.

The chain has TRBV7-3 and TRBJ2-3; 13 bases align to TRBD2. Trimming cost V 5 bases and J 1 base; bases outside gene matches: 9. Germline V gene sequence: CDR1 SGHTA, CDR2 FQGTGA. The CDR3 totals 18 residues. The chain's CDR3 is CASSLPGTSGARTDTQYF. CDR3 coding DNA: TGTGCCAGCAGCCTCCCGGGGACTAGCGGGGCACGCACAGATACGCAGTATTTT.

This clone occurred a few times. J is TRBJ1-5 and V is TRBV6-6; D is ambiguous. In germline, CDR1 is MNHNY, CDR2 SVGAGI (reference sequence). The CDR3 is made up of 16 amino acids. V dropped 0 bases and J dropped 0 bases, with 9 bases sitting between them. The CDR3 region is CASSYSEQYSNQPQHF. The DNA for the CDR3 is TGTGCCAGCAGTTACTCGGAACAGTATAGCAATCAGCCCCAGCATTTT.

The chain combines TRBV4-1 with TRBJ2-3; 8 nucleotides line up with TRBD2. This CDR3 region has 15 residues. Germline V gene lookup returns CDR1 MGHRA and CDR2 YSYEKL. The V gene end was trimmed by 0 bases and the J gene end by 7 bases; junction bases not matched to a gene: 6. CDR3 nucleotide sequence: TGCGCCAGCAGCCAAGACCCAGCGGGGGAACATACGCAGTATTTT. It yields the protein CASSQDPAGEHTQYF.